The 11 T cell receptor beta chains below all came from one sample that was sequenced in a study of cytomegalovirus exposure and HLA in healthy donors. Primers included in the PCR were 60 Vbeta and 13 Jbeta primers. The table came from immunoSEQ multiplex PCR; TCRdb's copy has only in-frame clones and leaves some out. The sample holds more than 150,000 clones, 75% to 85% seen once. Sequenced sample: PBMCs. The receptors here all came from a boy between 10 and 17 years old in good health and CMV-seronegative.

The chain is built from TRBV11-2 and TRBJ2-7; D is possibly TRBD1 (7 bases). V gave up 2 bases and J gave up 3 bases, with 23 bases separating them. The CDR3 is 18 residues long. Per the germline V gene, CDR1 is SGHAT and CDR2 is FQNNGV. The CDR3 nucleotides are TGTGCCAGCAGCTTAAGGTTGAGGGGGCCGGGACTTTTCTACGAGCAGTACTTC. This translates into CASSLRLRGPGLFYEQYF.

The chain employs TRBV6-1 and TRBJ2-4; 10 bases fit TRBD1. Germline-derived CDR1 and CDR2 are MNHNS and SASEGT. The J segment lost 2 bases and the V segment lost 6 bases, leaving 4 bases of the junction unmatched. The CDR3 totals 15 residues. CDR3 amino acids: CASREDRGTKNIQYF. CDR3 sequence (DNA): TGTGCCAGCAGGGAGGACAGGGGGACCAAAAACATTCAGTACTTC.

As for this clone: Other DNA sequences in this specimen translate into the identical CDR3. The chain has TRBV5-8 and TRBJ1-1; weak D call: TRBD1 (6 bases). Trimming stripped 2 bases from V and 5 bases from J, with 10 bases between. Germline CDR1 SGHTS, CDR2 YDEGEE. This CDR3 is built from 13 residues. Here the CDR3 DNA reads TGTGCCAGCAGCTTCCGAGGGGGAACTGAAGCTTTCTTT. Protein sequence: CASSFRGGTEAFF.

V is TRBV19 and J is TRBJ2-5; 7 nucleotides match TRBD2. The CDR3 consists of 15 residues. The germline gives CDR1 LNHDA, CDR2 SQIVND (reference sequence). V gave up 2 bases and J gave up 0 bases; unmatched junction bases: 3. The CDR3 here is CASSILGTNQETQYF. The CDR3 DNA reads TGTGCCAGTAGTATACTTGGGACTAACCAAGAGACCCAGTACTTC. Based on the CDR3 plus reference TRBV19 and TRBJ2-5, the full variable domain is DGGITQSPKYLFRKEGQNVTLSCEQNLNHDAMYWYRQDPGQGLRLIYYSQIVNDFQKGDIAEGYSVSREKKESFPLTVTSAQKNPTAFYLCASSILGTNQETQYFGPGTRLLVL.

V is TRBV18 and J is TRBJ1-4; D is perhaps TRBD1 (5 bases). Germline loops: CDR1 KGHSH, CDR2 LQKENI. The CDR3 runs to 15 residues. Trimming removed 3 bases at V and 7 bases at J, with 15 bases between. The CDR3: CASSPRGYLTEKLFF. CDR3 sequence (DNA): TGTGCCAGCTCACCTAGGGGATACTTAACTGAAAAACTGTTTTTT.

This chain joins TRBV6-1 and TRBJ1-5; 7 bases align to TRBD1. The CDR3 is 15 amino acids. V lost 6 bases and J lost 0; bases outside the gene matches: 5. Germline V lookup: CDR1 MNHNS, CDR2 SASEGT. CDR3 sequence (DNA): TGTGCCAGCAGAACAGGGGTCGATAGCAATCAGCCCCAGCATTTT. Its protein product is CASRTGVDSNQPQHF.

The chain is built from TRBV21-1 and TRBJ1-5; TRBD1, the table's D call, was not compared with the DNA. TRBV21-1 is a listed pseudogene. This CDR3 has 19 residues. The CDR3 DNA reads TGTGCCAGCAGCAAACGCGGGACAGGGGAACCGTATAGCAATCAGCCCCAGCATTTT. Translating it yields CASSKRGTGEPYSNQPQHF.

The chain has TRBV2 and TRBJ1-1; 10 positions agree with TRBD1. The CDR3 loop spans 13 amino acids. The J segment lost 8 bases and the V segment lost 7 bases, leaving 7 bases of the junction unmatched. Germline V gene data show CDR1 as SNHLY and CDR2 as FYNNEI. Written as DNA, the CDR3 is TGTGCCAGCAACAAGGACAGGGGGGTAGAAGCTTTCTTT. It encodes CASNKDRGVEAFF.

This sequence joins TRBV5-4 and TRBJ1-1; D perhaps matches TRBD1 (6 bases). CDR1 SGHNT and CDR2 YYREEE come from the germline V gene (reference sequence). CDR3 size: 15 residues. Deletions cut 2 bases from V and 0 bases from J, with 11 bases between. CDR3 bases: TGTGCCAGCAGCTTTTTGGACAGACTGAACACTGAAGCTTTCTTT. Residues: CASSFLDRLNTEAFF.

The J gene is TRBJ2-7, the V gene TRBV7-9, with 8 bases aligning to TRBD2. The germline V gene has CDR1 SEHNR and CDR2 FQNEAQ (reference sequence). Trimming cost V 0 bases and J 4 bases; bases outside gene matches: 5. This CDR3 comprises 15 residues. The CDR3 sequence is CASSLAPAGAYEQYF. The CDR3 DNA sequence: TGTGCCAGCAGCTTAGCGCCAGCGGGAGCATACGAGCAGTACTTC.

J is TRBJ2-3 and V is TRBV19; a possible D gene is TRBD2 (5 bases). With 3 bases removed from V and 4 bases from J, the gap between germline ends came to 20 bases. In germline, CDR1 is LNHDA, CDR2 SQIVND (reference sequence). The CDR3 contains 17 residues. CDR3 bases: TGTGCCAGTAGTATCCCGAGAACTGCCTCGCGGGCAGATACGCAGTATTTT. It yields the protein CASSIPRTASRADTQYF.